This TCR beta chain was captured in a study of T cell responses to AZD1222 COVID-19 vaccine (dated by TCRdb to about 2021). Regarding the study in general: AZD1222 recipients whose second dose came at about 4 weeks and those whose second dose came at about 12 weeks were combined into one group, since spike-specific TCR depth and breadth did not differ between the two schedules. TCR sequencing was performed for fewer than 250 trial participants, of whom 200 to 210 were given two doses of AZD1222 and around 26 were given two doses of MenACWY control vaccine. Enrollment into the trials was organized by age into subgroups of 18-55, 56-69 and 70-plus years, and those subgroups contained roughly 150, 30 and 60 TCR-sequenced participants, respectively. On the study overall, not on this receptor specifically: Reportedly, close to half of the unique spike-specific TCRs recognized epitopes lying outside the regions that are mutated in the B.1.351 and B.1.1.7 variants. A significant rise in spike-specific TCR breadth and depth was observed after two AZD1222 doses relative to day 0 and relative to MenACWY recipients. Conclusions about previously exposed vaccinees were limited because only 5 or 6 AZD1222 recipients were SARS-CoV-2 seropositive at baseline. In the small 56-69-year group, the increase in depth fell short of significance, most likely because of low power. Most participants were white British and females outnumbered males, and the authors suggested that clonal diversity may have been underestimated. CD4 TCRs associated with the vaccine covered the entire spike protein, and the dominant responses were in regions 160-218 and 743-854. Because no day 14 peak-response samples were available, the repertoires could be characterized only after the peak T cell response.

Sample time point, as interpreted from the label and publication: baseline before first vaccination. Vaccinee samples came from UK trials COV001 and COV002, including a single-blind randomized controlled phase 2/3 trial of AZD1222 (ChAdOx1 nCoV-19) in healthy adults. For TCRbeta chain sequencing, PBMC samples from trial participants were taken at day 0 and at day 28 after the second dose. V and J are trimmed by 4 bases and 2 bases, and the gene matches miss 8 bases of the junction. Reading from cysteine to phenylalanine, the CDR3 counts 16 amino acids. Solely the CDR3 DNA is kept, with 48 bases framed from the first base. Looking up the germline V gene (reference sequence) yields CDR1 WNHNN and CDR2 SYGVQD. The CDR3 regions of human TCRbeta chains were analyzed by immunosequencing. For the original study's pipeline: Repertoire TCRs were checked for matches against a reference library of SARS-CoV-2-specific TCRs that had been generated using the MIRA antigen-specificity platform. Breadth was defined as the fraction of unique TCRs that were SARS-CoV-2-associated, and depth was defined as the fraction of total T cells that were SARS-CoV-2-associated. Using the MIRA data, each spike-specific TCR was mapped to the spike region that the TCR reacts to and placed in a CD4 or CD8 class. Log10-transformed breadth and depth values were compared by one-way ANOVA with Sidak's multiple comparisons tests. TCRdb stores this immuneACCESS table with in-frame sequences only. Part of the clones is absent; in the studies checked, under half of the shortfall reflects unresolved V genes, and no reason is known for the rest. V, J and clone size reflect that table, while D and trimming were determined from the DNA. This sample lists some 130,000 clones; just over 85% were detected once. The ten largest clonotypes hold 7.6% of the sample.

As to this clone: Its antigen is unknown. No clone much larger than this one lies a single base away; base qualities are absent.

The V and J genes are TRBV10-1 and TRBJ1-5; 7 middle bases align to TRBD1. The sequenced sample was peripheral blood, obtained on day 0 of AZD1222 vaccination. The TCR sequence derives from an adult in good health. The nucleotide sequence reads as follows: TGCGCCAGCAGTGCGGACAGGTTTTGGGGCAATCAGCCCCAGCATTTT. Its protein product is CASSADRFWGNQPQHF.